This T cell receptor beta chain was sequenced during a study of T cell clusters in autoimmune cytopenias. Multiplex touch-down PCR amplified TRB using TRB-A and TRB-B pools in one tube. TCRdb processed the multiplex PCR reads again and assigns one entry to each CDR3 protein, with no DNA. This table holds about 2,200 distinct CDR3 sequences. TRB was amplified from around 0.25 ug of peripheral blood genomic DNA per sample. About this clonotype: The antigen is unknown.

The CDR3 runs 14 residues. Germline assignment: CDR1 LNHDA and CDR2 SQIVND (reference sequence). Points from the study as a whole: Functional roles of the in silico T cell clusters still await experimental validation.

The chain uses TRBV19 and TRBJ2-6. Sequenced: peripheral blood. This clonotype was sampled from a human donor with an autoimmune cytopenia or autoimmune hepatitis (not recorded which). The CDR3 is CASTPTSGANVLTF.